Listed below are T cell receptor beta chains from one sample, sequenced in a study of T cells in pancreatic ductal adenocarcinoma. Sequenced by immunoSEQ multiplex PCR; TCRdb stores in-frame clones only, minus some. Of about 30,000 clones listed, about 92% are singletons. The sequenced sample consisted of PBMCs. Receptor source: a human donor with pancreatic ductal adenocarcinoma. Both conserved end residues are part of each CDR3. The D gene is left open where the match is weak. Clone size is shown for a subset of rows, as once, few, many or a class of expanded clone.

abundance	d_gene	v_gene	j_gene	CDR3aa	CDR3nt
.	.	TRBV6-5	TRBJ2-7	CASSSQDYEQYF	TGTGCCAGCAGTTCTCAAGACTACGAGCAGTACTTC
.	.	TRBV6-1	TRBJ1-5	CASSEAGSNQPQHF	TGTGCCAGCAGTGAAGCGGGATCTAATCAGCCCCAGCATTTT
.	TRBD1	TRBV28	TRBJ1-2	CASSIRQGGGYGYTF	TGTGCCAGCAGTATCCGACAGGGGGGAGGCTATGGCTACACCTTC
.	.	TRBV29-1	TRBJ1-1	CSVRGFEAFF	TGCAGCGTCCGCGGCTTTGAAGCTTTCTTT
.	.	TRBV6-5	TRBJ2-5	CASSYNLASETQYF	TGTGCCAGCAGTTACAACCTGGCTTCGGAGACCCAGTACTTC
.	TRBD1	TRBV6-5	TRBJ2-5	CASSSYRGRETQYF	TGTGCCAGCAGTTCCTACAGGGGGCGAGAGACCCAGTACTTC
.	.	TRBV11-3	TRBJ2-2	CASSSNDRGELFF	TGTGCCAGCAGCTCTAATGATCGGGGGGAGCTGTTTTTT
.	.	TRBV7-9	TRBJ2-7	CASSLVRGYEQYF	TGTGCCAGCAGCTTAGTTAGGGGGTACGAGCAGTACTTC
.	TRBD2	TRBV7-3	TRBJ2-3	CASSLEREGKTQYF	TGTGCCAGCAGCCTCGAGAGGGAGGGGAAAACGCAGTATTTT
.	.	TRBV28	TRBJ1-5	CASSNPGSFNQPQHF	TGTGCCAGCAGCAACCCGGGGAGCTTCAATCAGCCCCAGCATTTT
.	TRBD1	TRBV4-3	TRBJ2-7	CASSQDRGQGLSEQYF	TGCGCCAGCAGCCAAGATCGAGGACAGGGTTTGAGTGAGCAGTACTTC
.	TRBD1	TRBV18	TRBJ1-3	CASSRQGGNTIYF	TGTGCCAGCTCAAGACAGGGTGGAAACACCATATATTTT
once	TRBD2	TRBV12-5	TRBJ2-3	CASGLGAGATDTQYF	TGTGCTAGTGGTTTGGGAGCGGGAGCGACAGATACGCAGTATTTT
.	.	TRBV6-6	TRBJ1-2	CASGQPYGYTF	TGTGCCAGCGGACAGCCCTATGGCTACACCTTC
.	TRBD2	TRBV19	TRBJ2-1	CASRGLAGAYNEQFF	TGTGCCAGTAGGGGACTAGCGGGAGCCTACAATGAGCAGTTCTTC
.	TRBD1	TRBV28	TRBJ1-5	CGGGTVNQPQHF	TGTGGCGGGGGGACAGTCAATCAGCCCCAGCATTTT
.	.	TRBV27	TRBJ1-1	CASSYRPEGTNTEAFF	TGTGCCAGCAGCTACCGCCCGGAGGGGACGAACACTGAAGCTTTCTTT
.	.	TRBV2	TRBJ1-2	CASSRDGALYTF	TGTGCCAGCAGCCGGGACGGAGCTCTCTACACCTTC
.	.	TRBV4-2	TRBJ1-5	CASSQEPGRLEPQHF	TGTGCCAGCAGCCAGGAACCGGGACGGCTTGAGCCCCAGCATTTT
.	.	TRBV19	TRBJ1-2	CASSYGINYGYTF	TGTGCCAGTAGTTACGGGATTAACTATGGCTACACCTTC
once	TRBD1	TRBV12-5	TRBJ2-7	CASGLVLGTGGNEQYF	TGTGCTAGTGGTTTGGTACTCGGGACAGGGGGCAACGAGCAGTACTTC
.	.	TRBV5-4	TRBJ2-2	CASSLGSSPDTGELFF	TGTGCCAGCAGCTTGGGTAGCTCCCCGGACACCGGGGAGCTGTTTTTT
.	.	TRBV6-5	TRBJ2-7	CASSRGALSSYEQYF	TGTGCCAGCAGTCGGGGCGCCCTTAGCTCCTACGAGCAGTACTTC
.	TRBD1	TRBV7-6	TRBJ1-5	CASSLTGQGSRNQPQHF	TGTGCCAGCAGCCTGACGGGACAGGGATCGCGCAATCAGCCCCAGCATTTT
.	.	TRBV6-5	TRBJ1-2	CASSLRGAYGYTF	TGTGCCAGCAGCCTAAGGGGGGCTTATGGCTACACCTTC
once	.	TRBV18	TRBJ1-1	CASSPPARTEAFF	TGTGCCAGCTCACCACCGGCCCGAACTGAAGCTTTCTTT
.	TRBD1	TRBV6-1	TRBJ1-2	CASREQGRHYGYTF	TGTGCCAGCAGAGAACAGGGGCGCCATTATGGCTACACCTTC
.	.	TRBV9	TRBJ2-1	CASSAPLENNEQFF	TGTGCCAGCAGCGCCCCCCTCGAAAACAATGAGCAGTTCTTC
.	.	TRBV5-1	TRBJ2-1	CASSLGEGYNEQFF	TGCGCCAGCAGCTTGGGAGAGGGGTACAATGAGCAGTTCTTC